The sequence of this TCR beta chain was determined in a study of OX40 agonist ivuxolimab in advanced cancers. Study at large: Patients treated during dose escalation were battling hepatocellular carcinoma, melanoma, renal cell or head and neck cancer. Patients with prior anti-PD-1, anti-PD-L1 or anti-CTLA-4 therapy were eligible; about 41% had some.

The data were produced by immunoSEQ multiplex PCR, yet TCRdb's version contains in-frame clones alone and is incomplete. Here the sample spans 75,000 to 80,000 clones, 94% being singletons. The CDR3 has 15 residues. Trimming removed 1 base at V and 2 bases at J, with 10 bases between. Germline values: CDR1 SGHRS, CDR2 YFSETQ. Sequenced here: CD4+ or CD8+ T cells sorted from blood, sampled in a trial of the OX40 agonist ivuxolimab. This sequence was found in an adult with an advanced solid tumor such as melanoma, head and neck, liver or kidney cancer. The chain couples TRBV5-1 to TRBJ1-5; TRBD1 might be the D (5 bases). The CDR3 reads CASSLSGQGNQPQHF. Written as DNA, the CDR3 is TGCGCCAGCAGCTTGTCGGGGCAGGGCAATCAGCCCCAGCATTTT.